The 15 T cell receptor beta chains reported below all come from one sample, sequenced in a study of OX40 agonist ivuxolimab in advanced cancers. Generated by immunoSEQ multiplex PCR, the TCRdb table keeps only in-frame clones and is missing some. The repertoire has approximately 31,000 clones, around 90% of them found once; the top ten carry 58%. Material: CD4+ or CD8+ T cells sorted from blood, obtained in a trial of the OX40 agonist ivuxolimab. The receptors originated from an adult with an advanced solid tumor such as melanoma, head and neck, liver or kidney cancer.

V is TRBV2 and J is TRBJ1-4; D ambiguous. With 11 bases removed from V and 0 bases from J, the gap between germline ends came to 13 bases. Germline V gives CDR1 SNHLY, CDR2 FYNNEI. This CDR3 has 14 amino acids. This chain's CDR3 is CAGRQTSTNEKLFF. In DNA form, the CDR3 reads TGTGCCGGACGACAAACCTCAACTAATGAAAAACTGTTTTTT.

This rearrangement joins TRBV25-1 to TRBJ2-7; perhaps TRBD2 as D (6 bases). Germline V gives CDR1 MGHDK, CDR2 SYGVNS. This CDR3 contains 14 residues. V was clipped by 0 bases and J by 0 bases, with 6 bases between them. The CDR3 bases are TGTGCCAGCAGTGAATACGGGAGCTCCTACGAGCAGTACTTC. Amino acid sequence: CASSEYGSSYEQYF.

The chain joins TRBV23-1 to TRBJ1-3; D not resolved. TRBV23-1 is sorted into the ORF group, with uncertain function. CDR3 length: 15 amino acids. The V end was cut by 11 bases, the J end by 0 bases, with 17 bases between. The CDR3, as DNA: TGCGCCCCACCCGGGGTTTTGCCCTCTGGAAACACCATATATTTT. Encoded protein: CAPPGVLPSGNTIYF.

This rearrangement joins TRBV7-9 to TRBJ2-3; no clear D. This CDR3 contains 12 residues. Germline V gives CDR1 SEHNR, CDR2 FQNEAQ (reference sequence). The germline V and J ends were trimmed by 10 bases and 1 base, with 9 bases remaining between them. CDR3 coding DNA: TGTGCCACCCTTAGAGGCACAGATACGCAGTATTTT. This sequence encodes CATLRGTDTQYF.

The rearrangement links TRBV11-2 to TRBJ2-1; TRBD2 matches 12 bases. CDR1 and CDR2 from the germline V gene are SGHAT and FQNNGV. V shed 1 base, J shed 8 bases, and the junction held 9 bases outside the gene matches. This CDR3 contains 17 residues. The chain's CDR3 is CASSLAPSGGAWDEQFF. The CDR3 region has the DNA TGTGCCAGCAGCTTAGCCCCTAGCGGGGGGGCATGGGATGAGCAGTTCTTC.

The chain joins TRBV27 to TRBJ2-2; 7 bases are a match to TRBD1. CDR1 is MNHEY, CDR2 SMNVEV, per germline (reference sequence). V shed 6 bases, J shed 5 bases, and the junction held 0 bases outside the gene matches. The CDR3 is 12 residues long. The CDR3: CASRTGTGELFF. CDR3 in DNA: TGTGCCAGCAGGACAGGGACCGGGGAGCTGTTTTTT.

The genes are TRBV20-1 and TRBJ1-1, with D unresolved. CDR3 length: 11 amino acids. Trimming took off 5 bases at V and 0 bases at J, with 4 bases between the two ends. Germline V CDR1 and CDR2: DFQATT, SNEGSKA (reference sequence). CDR3 amino acids: CSAVLNTEAFF. The CDR3 DNA reads as TGCAGTGCTGTACTGAACACTGAAGCTTTCTTT.

The V gene is TRBV19, the J gene TRBJ1-1, with 7 bases identical to TRBD1. The germline V gene has CDR1 LNHDA and CDR2 SQIVND (reference sequence). The CDR3 length is 16 residues. The J segment lost 4 bases and the V segment lost 2 bases, leaving 10 bases of the junction unmatched. The CDR3: CASSIWGRQGFTEAFF. The CDR3 DNA is TGTGCCAGTAGTATATGGGGTCGACAGGGATTCACTGAAGCTTTCTTT.

The rearrangement joins TRBV6-1 to TRBJ2-3, with D possibly TRBD2 on 6 matching bases. CDR3 length equals 15 residues. From germline, CDR1 is MNHNS and CDR2 SASEGT. Trimming cost V 7 bases and J 0 bases, with 14 bases left between them. The CDR3 sequence is CASKETSLSTDTQYF. CDR3 coding DNA: TGTGCCAGCAAGGAGACTAGTCTTAGCACAGATACGCAGTATTTT.

V is TRBV7-9 and J is TRBJ2-1; no clear D gene. Germline CDR1 and CDR2: SEHNR and FQNEAQ (reference sequence). This CDR3 region has 14 residues. The ends were cut back, 5 bases at V and 8 bases at J, with 16 bases in the middle. CDR3: CASSETLRPHEQFF. The CDR3 coding sequence is TGTGCCAGCAGCGAAACGTTAAGGCCGCATGAGCAGTTCTTC.

The rearrangement joins TRBV2 to TRBJ2-7; possibly TRBD2 for D (6 bases). The ends were cut back, 6 bases at V and 0 bases at J, with 15 bases in the middle. This CDR3 is built from 15 residues. Germline-derived CDR1 and CDR2 are SNHLY and FYNNEI. CDR3: CASRESGGSSYEQYF. CDR3 nucleotide sequence: TGTGCCAGCAGAGAATCCGGGGGATCCTCCTACGAGCAGTACTTC.

The rearrangement links TRBV7-8 to TRBJ1-1, with 9 nucleotides matching TRBD1. This CDR3 is built from 15 residues. Trimming at V came to 5 bases and at J to 3 bases, leaving 7 bases not matched to a gene. Germline V CDR1 and CDR2: SGHVS, FQNEAQ. The CDR3 region has the DNA TGTGCCAGCAGCAACAGCCGGGACAGGGACACTGAAGCTTTCTTT. This sequence encodes CASSNSRDRDTEAFF.

This clone has a handful of counts. V usage is TRBV2 and J usage is TRBJ2-1; 9 bases are a match to TRBD2. The germline gives CDR1 SNHLY, CDR2 FYNNEI. The CDR3 covers 17 residues. J was trimmed by 2 bases and V by 9 bases; bases with no gene match: 14. The CDR3 bases are TGTGCCAGGGACAGGACCGGACTAGCGTCGGCCTACAATGAGCAGTTCTTC. This translates into CARDRTGLASAYNEQFF.

The J gene is TRBJ2-2, the V gene TRBV6-1; a possible D gene is TRBD2 (6 bases). CDR1 is MNHNS and CDR2 is SASEGT in the germline V gene. The CDR3 has 15 amino acids. V was pared by 0 bases and J by 1 base, with 6 bases between. The CDR3 is CASSEARGNTGELFF. The CDR3 DNA sequence: TGTGCCAGCAGTGAAGCGCGGGGGAACACCGGGGAGCTGTTTTTT.

CDR3 protein: CASSPGLAGGGETQYF. Here the CDR3 DNA reads TGTGCCAGCAGTCCGGGACTAGCGGGGGGAGGGGAGACCCAGTACTTC. This chain connects TRBV27 to TRBJ2-5, with TRBD2 matching 15 bases. CDR3 length: 16 residues. The ends lost 5 bases at V and 5 bases at J; junction bases unmatched: 6. The germline V gene encodes CDR1 MNHEY and CDR2 SMNVEV (reference sequence).